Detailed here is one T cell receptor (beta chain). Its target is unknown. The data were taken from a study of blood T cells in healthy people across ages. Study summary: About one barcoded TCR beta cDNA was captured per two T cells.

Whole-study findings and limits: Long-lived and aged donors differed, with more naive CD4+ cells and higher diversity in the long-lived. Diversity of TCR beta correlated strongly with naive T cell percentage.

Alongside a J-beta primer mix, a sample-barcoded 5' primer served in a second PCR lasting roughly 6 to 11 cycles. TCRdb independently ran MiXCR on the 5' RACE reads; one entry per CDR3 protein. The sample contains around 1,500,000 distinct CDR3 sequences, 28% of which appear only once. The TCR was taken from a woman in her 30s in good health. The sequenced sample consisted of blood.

The DNA of the CDR3 is TGTGCCAGTAGTAACCCTTCGACAGGGCAAAGATACGAGCAGTACTTC. Translation gives CASSNPSTGQRYEQYF. The chain is built from TRBV19 and TRBJ2-7; 7 bases match TRBD1. The CDR3 is 16 amino acids. Germline V gives CDR1 LNHDA, CDR2 SQIVND (reference sequence). Germline trimming cut 4 bases from V and 4 bases from J; bases unmatched to any gene: 13.